This TCR beta chain was sequenced during a study of blood T cells in healthy people across ages. As regards this clonotype: Its antigen is undetermined.

Study-level points and caveats: Relative to aged donors, long-lived donors carried more naive CD4+ cells and displayed higher diversity. Calculation of diversity from one million T cells yielded estimates considered to be underestimates. Any conclusive comparison of naive versus antigen-experienced cells was prevented by using unsorted PBMCs.

V trimming: 3 bases; J trimming: 5 bases; junction bases outside the gene matches: 10. Germline V gene sequence: CDR1 SGDLS, CDR2 YYNGEE. CDR3 length equals 16 residues. For the second PCR, which ran for about 7 to 11 cycles, a sample-barcoded 5' primer and a J-beta primer mix were used. TCRdb redid the calling of the 5' RACE reads with MiXCR, one entry per CDR3 protein. Counted here are some 1.7 million distinct CDR3 sequences, 28% occurring once; the ten biggest clones make up roughly 8%. This chain joins TRBV9 and TRBJ2-5, with 10 bases lining up with TRBD2. This receptor was obtained from a woman aged 25 to 39 in good health. The sequenced sample consisted of blood. The DNA for the CDR3 is TGTGCCAGCAGCGAGCGGGGGGGCCTTACGGGTGAGACCCAGTACTTC. Protein sequence: CASSERGGLTGETQYF.